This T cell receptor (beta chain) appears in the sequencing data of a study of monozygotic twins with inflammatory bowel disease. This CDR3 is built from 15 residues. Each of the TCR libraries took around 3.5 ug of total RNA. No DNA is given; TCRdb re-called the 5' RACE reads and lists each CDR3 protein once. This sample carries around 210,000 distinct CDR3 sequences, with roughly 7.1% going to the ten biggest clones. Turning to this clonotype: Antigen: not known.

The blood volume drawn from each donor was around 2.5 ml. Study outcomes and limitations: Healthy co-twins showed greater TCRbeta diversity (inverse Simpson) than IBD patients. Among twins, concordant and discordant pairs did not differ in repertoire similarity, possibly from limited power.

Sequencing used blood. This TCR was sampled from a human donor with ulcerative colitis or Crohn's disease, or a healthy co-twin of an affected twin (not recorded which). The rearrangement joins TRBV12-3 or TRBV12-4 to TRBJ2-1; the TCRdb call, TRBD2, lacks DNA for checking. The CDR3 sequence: CASSSTSWGGNEQFF.